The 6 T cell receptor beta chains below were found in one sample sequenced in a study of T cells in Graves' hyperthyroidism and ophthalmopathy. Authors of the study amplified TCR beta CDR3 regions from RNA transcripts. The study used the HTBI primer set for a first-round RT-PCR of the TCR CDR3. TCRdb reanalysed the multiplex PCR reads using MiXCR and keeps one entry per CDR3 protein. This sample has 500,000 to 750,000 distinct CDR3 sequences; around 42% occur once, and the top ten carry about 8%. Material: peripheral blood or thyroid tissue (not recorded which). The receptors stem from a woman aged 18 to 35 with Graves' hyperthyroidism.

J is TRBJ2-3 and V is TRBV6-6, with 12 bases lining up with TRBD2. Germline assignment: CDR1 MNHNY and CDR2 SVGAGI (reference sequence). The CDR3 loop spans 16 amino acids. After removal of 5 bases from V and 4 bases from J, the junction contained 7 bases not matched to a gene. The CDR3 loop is CASSEWTSGIADTQYF. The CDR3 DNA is TGTGCCAGCAGTGAATGGACTAGCGGGATAGCAGATACGCAGTATTTT.

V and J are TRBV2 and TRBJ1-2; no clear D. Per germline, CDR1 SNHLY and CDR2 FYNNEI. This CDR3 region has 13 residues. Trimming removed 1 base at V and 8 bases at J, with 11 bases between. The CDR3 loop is CASSEGRGSGYTF. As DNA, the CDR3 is TGTGCCAGCAGTGAAGGGAGAGGGAGCGGCTACACCTTC.

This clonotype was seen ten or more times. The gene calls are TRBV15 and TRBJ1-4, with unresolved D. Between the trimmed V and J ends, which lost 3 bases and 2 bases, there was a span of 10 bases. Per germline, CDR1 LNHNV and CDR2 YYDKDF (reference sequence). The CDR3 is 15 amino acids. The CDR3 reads CATSRALGTNEKLFF. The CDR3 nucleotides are TGTGCCACCAGCAGGGCCTTGGGGACTAATGAAAAACTGTTTTTT.

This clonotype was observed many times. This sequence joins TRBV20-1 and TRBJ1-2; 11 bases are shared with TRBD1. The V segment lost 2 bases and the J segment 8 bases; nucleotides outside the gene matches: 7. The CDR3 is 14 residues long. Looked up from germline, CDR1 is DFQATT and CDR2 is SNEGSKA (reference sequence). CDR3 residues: CSARSGTGGFGYTF. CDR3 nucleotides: TGCAGTGCTAGATCCGGGACAGGGGGTTTCGGCTACACCTTC.

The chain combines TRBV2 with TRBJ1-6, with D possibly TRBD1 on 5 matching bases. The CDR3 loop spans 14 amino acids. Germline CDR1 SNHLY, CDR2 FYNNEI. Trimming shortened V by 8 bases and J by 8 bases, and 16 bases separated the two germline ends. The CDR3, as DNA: TGTGCCAGCTTAGATCGGATGGGGCATTCACCCCTCCACTTT. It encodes CASLDRMGHSPLHF.

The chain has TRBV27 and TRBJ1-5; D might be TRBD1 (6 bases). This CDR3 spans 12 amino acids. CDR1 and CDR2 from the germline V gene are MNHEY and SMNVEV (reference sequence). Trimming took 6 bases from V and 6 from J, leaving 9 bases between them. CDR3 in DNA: TGTGCCAGCAGGAGGGGGGGTCAGCCCCAGCATTTT. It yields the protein CASRRGGQPQHF.